The 20 T cell receptor beta chains in this list originate from one sample, sequenced in a study of shared clonotypes between healthy human individuals. Clones were read by immunoSEQ multiplex PCR, and TCRdb kept only the in-frame ones, dropping some. This table has some 490,000 clones, 81% appearing once. Sequencing was done on a sample of PBMCs. These receptors came from a woman between 35 and 50 years old in good health. Some clones in this sample may be carry-over from other donors' samples.

This chain uses TRBV7-6 with TRBJ2-7; 10 nucleotides match TRBD2. Trimming took 1 base from V and 2 from J; bases not matched to a gene: 11. The V gene's germline CDR1 is SGHVS and CDR2 FNYEAQ. This CDR3 is 18 amino acids long. CDR3 amino acids: CASSLEGLAGENPYEQYF. The CDR3 DNA reads as TGTGCCAGCAGCTTAGAGGGCCTAGCGGGAGAGAACCCCTACGAGCAGTACTTC.

The V gene is TRBV7-2, the J gene TRBJ1-5; D not certain. Germline V CDR1 and CDR2: SGHTA, FQGNSA. V was cut by 5 bases and J by 7 bases, with 24 bases left in between. The CDR3 has 17 residues. In DNA, the CDR3 is TGTGCCAGCAGCACGTCAACGGACGCGGGCTGGGTGCAGCCCCAGCATTTT. It translates to CASSTSTDAGWVQPQHF.

The CDR3 DNA follows: TGTGCCAGCAGCACTAGACAGGGCGGGGAGACCCAGTACTTC. Translated, it gives CASSTRQGGETQYF. V usage is TRBV11-2 and J usage is TRBJ2-5; 7 bases are a match to TRBD1. This CDR3 has 14 residues. The V gene end was trimmed by 5 bases and the J gene end by 5 bases; junction bases not matched to a gene: 8. Germline V gene data show CDR1 as SGHAT and CDR2 as FQNNGV. Based on the CDR3 plus reference TRBV11-2 and TRBJ2-5, the full variable domain is EAGVAQSPRYKIIEKRQSVAFWCNPISGHATLYWYQQILGQGPKLLIQFQNNGVVDDSQLPKDRFSAERLKGVDSTLKIQPAKLEDSAVYLCASSTRQGGETQYFGPGTRLLVL.

The CDR3 reads CASSQRRSTVDTQYF. DNA of the CDR3: TGTGCCAGCAGCCAACGCAGGAGCACCGTAGATACGCAGTATTTT. The chain is built from TRBV14 and TRBJ2-3; no firm D call. From germline, CDR1 is SGHDN and CDR2 FVKESK. V was cut by 2 bases and J by 5 bases, with 14 bases left in between. The CDR3 runs 15 residues.

The rearrangement uses TRBV28 and TRBJ2-6; possible D gene TRBD1, 7 bases. Per the germline V gene, CDR1 is MDHEN and CDR2 is SYDVKM. The CDR3 runs to 17 residues. The V end lost 7 bases, the J end lost 4 bases, and 20 bases lay between the germline ends. The CDR3 DNA is TGTGCCAGCACCCTTTCGGAGGGGGCGTCAGGGGCCAACGTCCTGACTTTC. As protein: CASTLSEGASGANVLTF.

The rearrangement links TRBV25-1 to TRBJ1-1; a possible D gene is TRBD1 (6 bases). Germline CDR1 MGHDK, CDR2 SYGVNS. V lost 0 bases and J 2 bases, leaving 7 bases between the germline ends. The CDR3 is made up of 14 amino acids. Here the CDR3 reads CASSEYRGNTEAFF. CDR3 coding DNA: TGTGCCAGCAGTGAATACAGGGGAAACACTGAAGCTTTCTTT.

This chain connects TRBV28 to TRBJ1-4; D remains unclear. The CDR3 spans 15 residues. Per germline, CDR1 MDHEN and CDR2 SYDVKM. V lost 5 bases, J lost 0 bases, and 10 bases lay in between. The CDR3 coding sequence is TGTGCCAGCAGTCCCCCTGGTGCAACTAATGAAAAACTGTTTTTT. Translation: CASSPPGATNEKLFF.

With respect to this clone: A far larger clone lies a single base away; this is likely a read error. The V gene is TRBV29-1, the J gene TRBJ1-5, with TRBD1 as a possible D gene (6 bases). The V end was cut by 7 bases, the J end by 5 bases, with 15 bases between. Germline V gives CDR1 SQVTM, CDR2 ANQGSEA. The CDR3 sequence is 13 residues long. The CDR3 spells CSASDRNDQPQHF. The DNA for the CDR3 is TGCAGCGCATCGGACAGAAACGATCAGCCCCAGCATTTT.

The CDR3: CASNAPGQRFSYEQYF. The CDR3 DNA reads as TGTGCCAGCAATGCCCCGGGACAGCGATTTTCCTACGAGCAGTACTTC. The V and J genes are TRBV28 and TRBJ2-7, with 7 bases aligning to TRBD1. The ends lost 7 bases at V and 1 base at J; junction bases unmatched: 13. CDR3 length equals 16 residues. Germline V lookup: CDR1 MDHEN, CDR2 SYDVKM.

The rearrangement links TRBV2 to TRBJ1-2; no reliable D call. This CDR3 region has 10 residues. Per germline, CDR1 SNHLY and CDR2 FYNNEI. V shed 8 bases and J shed 6 bases, with 7 bases lying between them. This chain's CDR3 is CASGLNGYTF. The CDR3 DNA reads as TGTGCCAGCGGGTTAAATGGCTACACCTTC.

This clone was seen a handful of times. The chain couples TRBV18 to TRBJ1-1; no firm D call. Germline CDR1 is KGHSH and CDR2 is LQKENI. The germline V and J ends were trimmed by 0 bases and 0 bases, with 2 bases remaining between them. CDR3 size: 13 residues. The CDR3 region is CASSPPVNTEAFF. CDR3 in DNA: TGTGCCAGCTCACCACCGGTGAACACTGAAGCTTTCTTT.

This clone has more than one count but fewer than ten. A far larger clone is only one base removed, so a read error is likely. The same CDR3 is also encoded by other DNA sequences in this sample. The V gene is TRBV28, the J gene TRBJ2-5, with TRBD2 matching 13 bases. The CDR3 sequence is 15 residues long. Germline V gene data show CDR1 as MDHEN and CDR2 as SYDVKM. The DNA for the CDR3 is TGTGCAAGCAGACAGACTAGCGGGAGGCCGGAGACCCAGTACTTC. This encodes CASRQTSGRPETQYF.

CDR3 coding DNA: TGTGCCTCCGGATCCCATGAGCAGTTCTTC. Translation gives CASGSHEQFF. The chain has TRBV5-6 and TRBJ2-1; D not resolved. From germline, CDR1 is SGHDT and CDR2 YYEEEE. The V end was cut by 10 bases, the J end by 8 bases, with 10 bases between. This CDR3 is 10 amino acids long.

On this clone: This likely stems from a read error, as it lies one base from a far larger clone. The chain links TRBV10-2 to TRBJ2-5; D not certain. Germline V gene sequence: CDR1 WSHSY, CDR2 SAAADI. The CDR3 length is 14 residues. With 4 bases removed from V and 7 bases from J, the gap between germline ends came to 16 bases. CDR3 residues: CASSGNRRDGTQYF. The DNA of the CDR3 is TGCGCCAGCAGTGGCAACCGGCGAGATGGGACCCAGTACTTC.

In this sample, this clone turned up once. This chain uses TRBV11-2 with TRBJ1-4, with 9 bases that match TRBD1. The CDR3 contains 17 residues. With 5 bases clipped from V and 7 bases from J, the junction kept 14 bases outside the gene matches. Looked up from germline, CDR1 is SGHAT and CDR2 is FQNNGV. CDR3 sequence reads: CASSTGTGNLGIEKLFF. The CDR3 DNA follows: TGTGCCAGCAGCACCGGGACAGGGAATTTGGGCATTGAAAAACTGTTTTTT.

This chain uses TRBV5-4 with TRBJ2-7; tentatively, D is TRBD2 (6 bases). The CDR3 has 15 residues. V was trimmed by 0 bases and J by 2 bases, leaving 12 bases between them. CDR1 and CDR2 from the germline V gene are SGHNT and YYREEE (reference sequence). The CDR3 spells CASSLEVSGAYEQYF. The CDR3, as DNA: TGTGCCAGCAGCTTGGAGGTTAGCGGAGCCTACGAGCAGTACTTC. Based on the CDR3 plus reference TRBV5-4 and TRBJ2-7, the full variable domain is ETGVTQSPTHLIKTRGQQVTLRCSSQSGHNTVSWYQQALGQGPQFIFQYYREEENGRGNFPPRFSGLQFPNYSSELNVNALELDDSALYLCASSLEVSGAYEQYFGPGTRLTVT.

This clone was found a few times. V gene TRBV4-2 combines with J gene TRBJ2-1; unclear D gene. Germline assignment: CDR1 LGHNA and CDR2 YNFKEQ. Trimming stripped 4 bases from V and 5 bases from J, with 6 bases between. The CDR3 is made up of 12 amino acids. CDR3 DNA: TGTGCCAGCAGCCTGTGGAACAATGAGCAGTTCTTC. It codes for CASSLWNNEQFF.

V and J are TRBV5-1 and TRBJ1-5, with D uncertain. V lost 7 bases and J lost 4, with 12 bases in between. Germline V gene sequence: CDR1 SGHRS, CDR2 YFSETQ. CDR3 size: 13 residues. CDR3 coding DNA: TGCGCCAGCCGAACTGCGGGGAATCAGCCCCAGCATTTT. Translation gives CASRTAGNQPQHF. The full variable domain, in which reference TRBV5-1 and TRBJ1-5 provide the parts outside the CDR3, is KAGVTQTPRYLIKTRGQQVTLSCSPISGHRSVSWYQQTPGQGLQFLFEYFSETQRNKGNFPGRFSGRQFSNSRSEMNVSTLELGDSALYLCASRTAGNQPQHFGDGTRLSIL.

This clone was recorded only once. Given a far larger clone just one base away, this is likely a sequencing read error. The V call is TRBV28, the J call TRBJ2-5; 12 bases are a match to TRBD2. CDR1 and CDR2 from the germline V gene are MDHEN and SYDVKM. This CDR3 spans 16 amino acids. Here the CDR3 reads CASSSPRLAGEEAQYF. The CDR3 DNA reads TGTGCCAGCAGTTCCCCGCGACTAGCGGGAGAAGAGGCCCAGTACTTC. The full variable domain, in which reference TRBV28 and TRBJ2-5 provide the parts outside the CDR3, is DVKVTQSSRYLVKRTGEKVFLECVQDMDHENMFWYRQDPGLGLRLIYFSYDVKMKEKGDIPEGYSVSREKKERFSLILESASTNQTSMYLCASSSPRLAGEEAQYFGPGTRLLVL.

The V and J genes are TRBV5-1 and TRBJ1-1, with D tentatively TRBD1 (5 bases). CDR3 length: 15 amino acids. Germline V lookup: CDR1 SGHRS, CDR2 YFSETQ. V lost 3 bases and J 4 bases, leaving 16 bases between the germline ends. CDR3 DNA: TGCGCCAGCAGCTCCGGAACAGGTTTAGGCACTGAAGCTTTCTTT. This translates into CASSSGTGLGTEAFF. Filled out from reference TRBV5-1 and TRBJ1-1, the complete variable domain reads KAGVTQTPRYLIKTRGQQVTLSCSPISGHRSVSWYQQTPGQGLQFLFEYFSETQRNKGNFPGRFSGRQFSNSRSEMNVSTLELGDSALYLCASSSGTGLGTEAFFGQGTRLTVV.